The rows below give T cell receptor beta chains drawn from one sample of a study of T cell responses to AZD1222 COVID-19 vaccine. This table comes from immunoSEQ multiplex PCR, and its TCRdb copy is limited to in-frame clones, with some not included. The sample gives about 180,000 clones, 88% of which show up once; approximately 0.49% is in the top ten. Source: peripheral blood, taken on day 0 of AZD1222 vaccination. The receptors come from an adult in good health. CDR3s include the opening cysteine and the closing phenylalanine or tryptophan. Each record gives: clone size, D gene, J gene, V gene, CDR3 DNA, CDR3 protein. D genes are given only for firm matches. The size of a clone is reported for some rows only, either as once, few or many, or as a class for expanded clones.

clone size: .
D gene: TRBD2
J gene: TRBJ2-1
V gene: TRBV11-2
CDR3 DNA: TGTGCCAGCAGCGGTAGGACTAGCGGGGCCCTCAATGAGCAGTTCTTC
CDR3 protein: CASSGRTSGALNEQFF

clone size: .
D gene: .
J gene: TRBJ2-1
V gene: TRBV27
CDR3 DNA: TGTGCCAGCAGTTTCAATTATGAGCAGTTCTTC
CDR3 protein: CASSFNYEQFF

clone size: .
D gene: TRBD1
J gene: TRBJ2-3
V gene: TRBV10-3
CDR3 DNA: TGTGCCATAGGGACAGGGGGCACAGATATGCAGTATTTT
CDR3 protein: CAIGTGGTDMQYF

clone size: .
D gene: .
J gene: TRBJ1-5
V gene: TRBV4-2
CDR3 DNA: TGTGCCAGCAGCCAAGAATCCGATTATCAGCCCCAGCATTTT
CDR3 protein: CASSQESDYQPQHF

clone size: .
D gene: TRBD1
J gene: TRBJ2-7
V gene: TRBV7-8
CDR3 DNA: TGTGCCAGCAGCTTTTTACCGGGACAGGGGGCCCACGAGCAGTACTTC
CDR3 protein: CASSFLPGQGAHEQYF

clone size: .
D gene: .
J gene: TRBJ1-1
V gene: TRBV10-2
CDR3 DNA: TGCGCCAGCAGAGCGGGTCTCAACACTGAAGCTTTCTTT
CDR3 protein: CASRAGLNTEAFF

clone size: .
D gene: TRBD1
J gene: TRBJ2-1
V gene: TRBV11-3
CDR3 DNA: TGTGCCAGCAGCTTAGAGGGACAGGTGACAAATGAGCAGTTCTTC
CDR3 protein: CASSLEGQVTNEQFF

clone size: .
D gene: TRBD2
J gene: TRBJ2-1
V gene: TRBV2
CDR3 DNA: TGTGCCACACGGACTAGCGGGAGCAACTCCGACTATGAGCAGTTCTTC
CDR3 protein: CATRTSGSNSDYEQFF

clone size: .
D gene: TRBD2
J gene: TRBJ2-1
V gene: TRBV9
CDR3 DNA: TGTGCCAGCAGCCCTGACTGGCGGGAGTTAACCTACAATGAGCAGTTCTTC
CDR3 protein: CASSPDWRELTYNEQFF

clone size: .
D gene: TRBD2
J gene: TRBJ2-4
V gene: TRBV28
CDR3 DNA: TGTGCCAGCGGGAGGGCCCTAATTCAGTACTTC
CDR3 protein: CASGRALIQYF

clone size: once
D gene: .
J gene: TRBJ2-2
V gene: TRBV6-5
CDR3 DNA: TGTGCCAGCAGTAGGGGAGCCACCGGGGAGCTGTTTTTT
CDR3 protein: CASSRGATGELFF

clone size: .
D gene: TRBD2
J gene: TRBJ2-1
V gene: TRBV11-3
CDR3 DNA: TGTGCCAGCAGCTCGGGGGGGGCACAATACAATGAGCAGTTCTTC
CDR3 protein: CASSSGGAQYNEQFF

clone size: once
D gene: .
J gene: TRBJ2-2
V gene: TRBV3-1/TRBV3-2
CDR3 DNA: TGTGCCAGCAGCCAAGGAGGGCCGAACACCGGGGAGCTGTTTTTT
CDR3 protein: CASSQGGPNTGELFF

clone size: .
D gene: .
J gene: TRBJ1-4
V gene: TRBV2
CDR3 DNA: TGTGCCAGCAGTGGGGCAGAGGTCGTTGAAAAACTGTTTTTT
CDR3 protein: CASSGAEVVEKLFF

clone size: .
D gene: .
J gene: TRBJ2-3
V gene: TRBV2
CDR3 DNA: TGTGCCAGCAGTGAGGAGTCGAATCCCGCAGATACGCAGTATTTT
CDR3 protein: CASSEESNPADTQYF

clone size: .
D gene: .
J gene: TRBJ2-5
V gene: TRBV11-2
CDR3 DNA: TGTGCCAGCAGGTCGATACAGGGCCGGGAGACCCAGTACTTC
CDR3 protein: CASRSIQGRETQYF

clone size: once
D gene: TRBD1
J gene: TRBJ1-1
V gene: TRBV20-1
CDR3 DNA: TGCAGTGCTGGGGGACAGTCTGAAGCTTTCTTT
CDR3 protein: CSAGGQSEAFF

clone size: .
D gene: TRBD1
J gene: TRBJ1-2
V gene: TRBV7-3
CDR3 DNA: TGTGCCAGCAGCTTATCGGCAGGGGGCCTAAGTGGCTACACCTTC
CDR3 protein: CASSLSAGGLSGYTF

clone size: .
D gene: TRBD1
J gene: TRBJ1-5
V gene: TRBV24-1
CDR3 DNA: TGTGCCACCAGTAGAGGACAGGGGGCGAATCAGCCCCAGCATTTT
CDR3 protein: CATSRGQGANQPQHF

clone size: .
D gene: .
J gene: TRBJ2-1
V gene: TRBV7-2
CDR3 DNA: TGTGCCAGCAGCTCAAGAAGGACCAATGAGCAGTTCTTC
CDR3 protein: CASSSRRTNEQFF

clone size: few
D gene: .
J gene: TRBJ1-1
V gene: TRBV7-2
CDR3 DNA: TGTGCCAGCAGCTTAATCCTGGGGGACACTGAAGCTTTCTTT
CDR3 protein: CASSLILGDTEAFF

clone size: .
D gene: TRBD1
J gene: TRBJ1-5
V gene: TRBV11-2
CDR3 DNA: TGTGCCAGCAGCTTCTTTGGACAGGGTGTAAAGGTCCAGCCCCAGCATTTT
CDR3 protein: CASSFFGQGVKVQPQHF

clone size: once
D gene: .
J gene: TRBJ2-7
V gene: TRBV19
CDR3 DNA: TGTGCCAGTAGTATAGGACAGAGTTTATCCTACGAGCAGTACTTC
CDR3 protein: CASSIGQSLSYEQYF

clone size: .
D gene: .
J gene: TRBJ2-3
V gene: TRBV3-1/TRBV3-2
CDR3 DNA: TGTGCCAGCAGCCAAGAAGGTCGCGGATCCCTCACAGATACGCAGTATTTT
CDR3 protein: CASSQEGRGSLTDTQYF

clone size: .
D gene: .
J gene: TRBJ2-5
V gene: TRBV10-3
CDR3 DNA: TGTGCCATCAGCCCACAGAGCGGAGAGACCCAGTACTTC
CDR3 protein: CAISPQSGETQYF

clone size: .
D gene: .
J gene: TRBJ1-1
V gene: TRBV14
CDR3 DNA: TGTGCCAGCAGCCAAGTAACCGGCAGAGAAGCTTTCTTT
CDR3 protein: CASSQVTGREAFF

clone size: once
D gene: .
J gene: TRBJ2-3
V gene: TRBV27
CDR3 DNA: TGTGCCAGCAGCAACTTCGGTAGCACAGATACGCAGTATTTT
CDR3 protein: CASSNFGSTDTQYF

clone size: few
D gene: .
J gene: TRBJ2-6
V gene: TRBV4-1
CDR3 DNA: TGCGCCAGCAGCCATTCGTCTGGGGCCAACGTCCTGACTTTC
CDR3 protein: CASSHSSGANVLTF

clone size: .
D gene: TRBD2
J gene: TRBJ2-1
V gene: TRBV9
CDR3 DNA: TGTGCCAGCAGCGTAGTCTCGGGGGGAGCGGGCCTCAATGAGCAGTTCTTC
CDR3 protein: CASSVVSGGAGLNEQFF

clone size: .
D gene: .
J gene: TRBJ1-6
V gene: TRBV18
CDR3 DNA: TGTGCCAGCTCACCGGGGAGGGGCGAATCACCCCTCCACTTT
CDR3 protein: CASSPGRGESPLHF

clone size: .
D gene: .
J gene: TRBJ2-7
V gene: TRBV9
CDR3 DNA: TGTGCCAGCAGCCCAGGGCCGAGACGCCGTGGCTACGAGCAGTACTTC
CDR3 protein: CASSPGPRRRGYEQYF

clone size: .
D gene: TRBD1
J gene: TRBJ1-1
V gene: TRBV18
CDR3 DNA: TGTGCCAGCTCAATACTAGCAGGGGGAGGGGATGAAGCTTTCTTT
CDR3 protein: CASSILAGGGDEAFF

clone size: .
D gene: .
J gene: TRBJ1-5
V gene: TRBV30
CDR3 DNA: TGTGCCTGGAGTGGGGAAATGACGCAGCCCCAGCATTTT
CDR3 protein: CAWSGEMTQPQHF

clone size: .
D gene: .
J gene: TRBJ2-2
V gene: TRBV5-1
CDR3 DNA: TGCGCCAGCAGCCGGGAAGAGGAGACCGGGGAGCTGTTTTTT
CDR3 protein: CASSREEETGELFF

clone size: .
D gene: .
J gene: TRBJ2-1
V gene: TRBV4-3
CDR3 DNA: TGCGCCAGCAGCCAAGGGGGGAATGAGCAGTTCTTC
CDR3 protein: CASSQGGNEQFF

clone size: .
D gene: TRBD1
J gene: TRBJ2-6
V gene: TRBV5-1
CDR3 DNA: TGCGCCAGCAGCGCGGGACAGGGGGCGCCTGGGGCCAACGTCCTGACTTTC
CDR3 protein: CASSAGQGAPGANVLTF

clone size: .
D gene: .
J gene: TRBJ1-1
V gene: TRBV7-2
CDR3 DNA: TGTGCCAGCAGCCGGGACCGTCGGGCTGAAGCTTTCTTT
CDR3 protein: CASSRDRRAEAFF

clone size: .
D gene: .
J gene: TRBJ1-3
V gene: TRBV6-5
CDR3 DNA: TGTGCCAGCAGCCGAAGTGGAAACACCATATATTTT
CDR3 protein: CASSRSGNTIYF

clone size: .
D gene: .
J gene: TRBJ2-3
V gene: TRBV9
CDR3 DNA: TGTGCCAGCAGTCTCGGGGGTGGGACAGATACGCAGTATTTT
CDR3 protein: CASSLGGGTDTQYF

clone size: once
D gene: .
J gene: TRBJ1-1
V gene: TRBV11-3
CDR3 DNA: TGTGCCAGCAGCCAAGGTCCCGGAACCGAAGCTTTCTTT
CDR3 protein: CASSQGPGTEAFF

clone size: .
D gene: TRBD1
J gene: TRBJ2-7
V gene: TRBV2
CDR3 DNA: TGTGCCAGCAAGCCGGGACAGGGTACCTACGAGCAGTACTTC
CDR3 protein: CASKPGQGTYEQYF

clone size: .
D gene: TRBD2
J gene: TRBJ2-2
V gene: TRBV11-3
CDR3 DNA: TGTGCCAGCAGCTTTTATCTAGCGGGGGCCACCGGGGAGCTGTTTTTT
CDR3 protein: CASSFYLAGATGELFF

clone size: once
D gene: .
J gene: TRBJ1-5
V gene: TRBV10-3
CDR3 DNA: TGTGCCCGGGCGGAAAATCAGCCCCAGCATTTT
CDR3 protein: CARAENQPQHF

clone size: .
D gene: .
J gene: TRBJ2-1
V gene: TRBV18
CDR3 DNA: TGTGCCAGCTCACCTGCCGGGCCTGAGCAGTTCTTC
CDR3 protein: CASSPAGPEQFF

clone size: few
D gene: TRBD1
J gene: TRBJ2-2
V gene: TRBV15
CDR3 DNA: TGTGCCACTGGACAGGGAAACACCGGGGAGCTGTTTTTT
CDR3 protein: CATGQGNTGELFF

clone size: .
D gene: .
J gene: TRBJ2-7
V gene: TRBV4-2
CDR3 DNA: TGTGCCAGCAGCCCCTTTCGGGACCCGACCTACGAGCAGTACTTC
CDR3 protein: CASSPFRDPTYEQYF

clone size: .
D gene: TRBD1
J gene: TRBJ2-1
V gene: TRBV5-6
CDR3 DNA: TGTGCCAGCAGCCCACAGGACAGGGGACAGCAGTTCTTC
CDR3 protein: CASSPQDRGQQFF

clone size: .
D gene: .
J gene: TRBJ1-2
V gene: TRBV6-2/TRBV6-3
CDR3 DNA: TGTGCCAGCAGTTACCCAGAATCGACCCGGGACGGTGTGAAGGACTATGGCTACACCTTC
CDR3 protein: CASSYPESTRDGVKDYGYTF

clone size: .
D gene: TRBD2
J gene: TRBJ2-3
V gene: TRBV3-1/TRBV3-2
CDR3 DNA: TGTGCCAGCAGCCCGCGGGAGATGGGAGATACGCAGTATTTT
CDR3 protein: CASSPREMGDTQYF

clone size: .
D gene: .
J gene: TRBJ2-3
V gene: TRBV14
CDR3 DNA: TGTGCCAGCAGCCAACAGGATACGCAGTATTTT
CDR3 protein: CASSQQDTQYF

clone size: few
D gene: .
J gene: TRBJ1-6
V gene: TRBV6-5
CDR3 DNA: TGTGCCAGCAGTTACTCGTCGGGGAATTCACCCCTCCACTTT
CDR3 protein: CASSYSSGNSPLHF